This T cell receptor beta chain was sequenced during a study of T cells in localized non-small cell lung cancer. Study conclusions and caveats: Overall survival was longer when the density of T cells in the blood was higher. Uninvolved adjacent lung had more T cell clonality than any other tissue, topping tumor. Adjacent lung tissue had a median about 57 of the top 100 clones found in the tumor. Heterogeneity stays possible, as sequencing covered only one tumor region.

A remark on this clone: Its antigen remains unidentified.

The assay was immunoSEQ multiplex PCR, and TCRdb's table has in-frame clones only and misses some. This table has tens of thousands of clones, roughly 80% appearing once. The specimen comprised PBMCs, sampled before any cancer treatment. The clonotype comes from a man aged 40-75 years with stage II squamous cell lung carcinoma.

The CDR3 DNA reads as TGTGCCAGCTCACCACTTAAAGGGAGCGGGGAGCTGTTTTTT. Amino acid sequence: CASSPLKGSGELFF. This chain links TRBV18 with TRBJ2-2; TRBD2 might be the D (5 bases). The V end lost 1 base, the J end lost 7 bases, and 10 bases lay between the germline ends. The CDR3 totals 14 residues. Germline CDR1 KGHSH, CDR2 LQKENI. Full variable domain (outside the CDR3, taken from reference TRBV18 and TRBJ2-2): NAGVMQNPRHLVRRRGQEARLRCSPMKGHSHVYWYRQLPEEGLKFMVYLQKENIIDESGMPKERFSAEFPKEGPSILRIQQVVRGDSAAYFCASSPLKGSGELFFGEGSRLTVL.